What follows describes a single T cell receptor beta chain. Its antigen is unidentified. The data are from a study of glioma-infiltrating T cells after dendritic cell vaccination. Study summary: Samples are from glioblastoma patients in Phase I and II dendritic cell vaccine trials. Study conclusions and caveats: TCR clonality showed no direct relationship with survival.

The CDR3 is 14 amino acids. The V end lost 1 base, the J end lost 4 bases, and 13 bases lay between the germline ends. Germline V gene sequence: CDR1 GTSNPN, CDR2 SVGIG (reference sequence). The data were produced by immunoSEQ multiplex PCR, yet TCRdb's version contains in-frame clones alone and is incomplete. The data hold over 80,000 clones, with 80% to 90% observed a single time. The sequenced sample was blood, obtained before dendritic cell vaccination. This TCR derives from a human donor with glioblastoma. The chain has TRBV30 and TRBJ1-2, with D perhaps TRBD1 (6 bases). CDR3 sequence: CAWSEQGRSYGYTF. The CDR3, as DNA: TGTGCCTGGAGTGAACAGGGCAGATCCTATGGCTACACCTTC.